This T cell receptor (beta chain) was captured by sequencing in a study of T-cell memory formation after mild COVID-19. Notes on the study in general: Prior to infection, memory already included some responding clones, suggesting cross-reactive memory joined.

Per germline, CDR1 MNHEY and CDR2 SVGEGT. The V gene end was trimmed by 8 bases and the J gene end by 0 bases; junction bases not matched to a gene: 8. The CDR3 runs to 16 residues. This clonotype was recorded a few times. As yet, its antigen is unknown. One entry per CDR3 protein, called by TCRdb with MiXCR from the 5' RACE reads. The profile covers over 350,000 distinct CDR3 sequences, with 15% to 20% appearing a single time and 20% to 25% taken by the ten largest. The clonotype originates from a man younger than 35 who had mild COVID-19 (a few samples of this study predate the infection). Cell type and time point are not known. Material: PBMCs or a T cell subset sorted from them (not recorded which). The chain carries TRBV6-2 or TRBV6-3 and TRBJ2-1; 9 nucleotides match TRBD2. CDR3 in DNA: TGTGCCAGCGTAGCGGGGGTCGTAAGCTCCTACAATGAGCAGTTCTTC. Translating it yields CASVAGVVSSYNEQFF.